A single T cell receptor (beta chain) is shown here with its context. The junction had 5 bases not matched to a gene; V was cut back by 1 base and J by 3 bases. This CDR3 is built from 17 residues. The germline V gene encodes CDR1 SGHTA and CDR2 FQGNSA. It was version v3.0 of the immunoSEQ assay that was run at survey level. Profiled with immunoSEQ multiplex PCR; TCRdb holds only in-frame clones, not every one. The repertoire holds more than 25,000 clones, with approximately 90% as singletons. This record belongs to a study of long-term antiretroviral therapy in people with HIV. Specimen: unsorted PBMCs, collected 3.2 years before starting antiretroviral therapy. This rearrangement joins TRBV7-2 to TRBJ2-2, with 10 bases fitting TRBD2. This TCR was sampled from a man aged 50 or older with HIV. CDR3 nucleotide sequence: TGTGCCAGCAGCTTAGTTGCTAGCGGGAGTGACACCGGGGAGCTGTTTTTT. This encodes CASSLVASGSDTGELFF.